Sequencing of this T cell receptor beta chain was carried out in a study of a mutant IDH1 vaccine in newly diagnosed glioma. Overall study context: Participants attended visit V12, the safety follow-up, at week 35, and then attended visit V13 at week 47.

Time point of the sample: week 35, safety follow-up. In every dose of vaccine, 300 ug of mutant IDH1 20-mer peptide was given alongside topical imiquimod. The patients received vaccinations eight times, in weeks 1, 3, 5, 7, 11, 15, 19 and 23. This CDR3 region has 14 residues. V lost 5 bases to trimming and J lost 3 bases, with 11 bases between them. Germline loops: CDR1 SGHVS, CDR2 FNYEAQ. As concerns this clone: Its specificity is not known.

The method was immunoSEQ multiplex PCR; TCRdb's version includes in-frame clones alone and lacks a portion of them. The data hold some 70,000 clones, with approximately 88% observed a single time. This clonotype originated in a young man with glioma. The input for sequencing was PBMCs, taken from a glioma patient whose treatment included an IDH1 peptide vaccine. This sequence joins TRBV7-6 and TRBJ2-1; D is uncertain. CDR3 coding DNA: TGTGCCAGCAGCGCCAAGGAGAGCTACAATGAGCAGTTCTTC. Its protein is CASSAKESYNEQFF.